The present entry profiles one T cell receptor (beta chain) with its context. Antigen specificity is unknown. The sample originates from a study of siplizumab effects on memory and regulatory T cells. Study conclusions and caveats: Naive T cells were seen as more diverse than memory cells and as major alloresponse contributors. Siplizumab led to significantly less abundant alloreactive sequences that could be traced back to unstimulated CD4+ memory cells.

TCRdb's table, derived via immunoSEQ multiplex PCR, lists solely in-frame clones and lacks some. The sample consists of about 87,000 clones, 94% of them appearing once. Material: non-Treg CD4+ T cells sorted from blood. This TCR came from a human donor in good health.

As DNA, the CDR3 is TGTGCCAGCAGCGTAGGGGGTAGCGGCTCCTACAATGAGCAGTTCTTC. It codes for CASSVGGSGSYNEQFF. V usage is TRBV9 and J usage is TRBJ2-1, with D perhaps TRBD2 (6 bases). The germline CDR1 and CDR2 sequences are SGDLS and YYNGEE. The V end lost 0 bases, the J end lost 0 bases, and 10 bases lay between the germline ends. CDR3 length: 16 residues.